This T cell receptor (beta chain) was observed in a study of tumor-infiltrating lymphocytes in primary liver carcinoma. Broader study findings: Tumor-blood pairs (like tumor-adjacent pairs) overlapped less than tumor region pairs did. Tumor tissue displayed a significantly greater top-250-clone fraction than blood (p = 0.039).

As to this clonotype: Its matching antigen is unknown.

There are 15 residues in the CDR3. Germline V lookup: CDR1 SQVTM, CDR2 ANQGSEA. RNA and DNA were co-extracted from around 20-30 mg of unsorted bulk tissue. Constant-region priming of about 0.5 ug total RNA yielded TCR beta cDNA. Three nested multiplex PCR rounds, a slightly modified ARM-PCR method, built the TCR beta libraries. Use of TRBV1-TRBV30 forward primers with a C-beta reverse primer characterized the first two PCR rounds, which lasted about 10 cycles each. TCRdb independently ran MiXCR on the multiplex PCR reads; one entry per CDR3 protein. The table shows approximately 23,000 distinct CDR3 sequences, with approximately 80% occurring only once.

V is TRBV29-1 and J is TRBJ2-5; D might be TRBD1 or TRBD2, each matching 5 bases. The clonotype was recovered from a woman aged 25 to 39 with primary liver carcinoma and hepatitis B virus infection. The material sequenced was liver tumor tissue from sampling region 2. Subset meaning: tumor region T2, inferior pole. The CDR3 DNA sequence: TGCACAATTGAAACCGGAAGGGGAGTGAGGGAGACCCAGTACTTC. Translation gives CTIETGRGVRETQYF.